This is a list of T cell receptor beta chains from one sample in a study of blood T cells in healthy people across ages. A single record per CDR3 protein comes from TCRdb applying MiXCR to the 5' RACE reads. This sample has 1.5 million to 2 million distinct CDR3 sequences, with roughly 43% found just once. Material for sequencing was blood. These receptors all stem from a human donor in good health. Both conserved end residues are part of each CDR3. A D gene is named only where the DNA matches it firmly. Only part of the rows carry a size: once, few, many, or a class if the clone is expanded.

>TRBJ2-7|TRBV15|TRBD1|-
TGTGCCGCCAGCGGAAGACAGGGAGCCGAGCAGTACTTC
CAASGRQGAEQYF
>TRBJ2-3|TRBV5-1|TRBD1|-
TGCGCCAGCAGCTTTGGGGACAGGGATCTGCATACGCAGTATTTT
CASSFGDRDLHTQYF
>TRBJ1-4|TRBV5-1|TRBD1|few
TGCGCCAGCAGCGCCGGCCAAGGGACAGATGAAAAACTGTTTTTT
CASSAGQGTDEKLFF
>TRBJ1-2|TRBV7-2|-|few
TGTGCCAGCAGCTTAGATTCGGGGACGAGCTATGGCTACACCTTC
CASSLDSGTSYGYTF
>TRBJ2-7|TRBV4-3|-|many
TGCGCCAGCAGCCTAATGACAGATTCGGACTACGAGCAGTACTTC
CASSLMTDSDYEQYF
>TRBJ1-2|TRBV24-1|TRBD1|few
TGTGCCACCAGTGACGGCGGGACAGGAAATTATGGCTACACCTTC
CATSDGGTGNYGYTF
>TRBJ2-5|TRBV7-9|-|few
TGTGCCAGCAGCCAGAGGGGCAGACAAGAGACCCAGTACTTC
CASSQRGRQETQYF
>TRBJ1-1|TRBV7-8|-|-
TGTGCCAGCAGCGCGCTCAGGGCGGCGTCCACTGAAGCTTTCTTT
CASSALRAASTEAFF
>TRBJ2-3|TRBV4-3|TRBD1|few
TGCGCCAGCAGCCAAGCACCGGGACAGCGATCCACAGATACGCAGTATTTT
CASSQAPGQRSTDTQYF
>TRBJ1-2|TRBV15|-|few
TGTGCCACCAGCAGAGTCAGGGGTGGGTATGGCTACACCTTC
CATSRVRGGYGYTF
>TRBJ2-1|TRBV12-3/TRBV12-4|TRBD2|-
TGTGCCAGCAGTTTTAGCGGGGGGACCCACAATGAGCAGTTCTTC
CASSFSGGTHNEQFF
>TRBJ1-4|TRBV29-1|-|-
TGCAGCGTTGCCGTTGTCGGCGAAAAACTGTTTTTT
CSVAVVGEKLFF
>TRBJ2-7|TRBV12-3/TRBV12-4|-|-
TGTGCCAGCAGTTTTGCCCCAGACGAGCAGTACTTC
CASSFAPDEQYF
>TRBJ1-2|TRBV29-1|TRBD1|few
TGCAGCGGTTTAACCGGGACAGACTATGGCTACACCTTC
CSGLTGTDYGYTF
>TRBJ1-2|TRBV20-1|-|many
TGCAGTGCTAGGCGGGGGACTTCTAACTATGGCTACACCTTC
CSARRGTSNYGYTF
>TRBJ2-7|TRBV7-9|-|-
TGTGCCAGCAGCGTAGGTGAGACAGAAGACTACGAGCAGTACTTC
CASSVGETEDYEQYF
>TRBJ1-1|TRBV11-2|-|-
TGTGCCAGCAGCTTAGAGGCCATGGTGACTGAAGCTTTCTTT
CASSLEAMVTEAFF
>TRBJ2-7|TRBV11-2|-|-
TGTGCCAGCAGCTTAGCCCCAGACTCCTACGAGCAGTACTTC
CASSLAPDSYEQYF
>TRBJ1-1|TRBV11-2|-|-
TGTGCCAGCAGCCACAAGGGGTGGCTATCTGAAGCTTTCTTT
CASSHKGWLSEAFF
>TRBJ2-7|TRBV7-2|TRBD2|-
TGTGCCAGCAGCCATAGCGGGGCATACTCCTACGAGCAGTACTTC
CASSHSGAYSYEQYF
>TRBJ2-3|TRBV28|-|few
TGTGCCAGCCGAACCCTCATACCCGGAGGGAACACAGATACGCAGTATTTT
CASRTLIPGGNTDTQYF
>TRBJ2-1|TRBV5-1|-|-
TGCGCCAGCAGCCACGACCCTTATGTAAAGAATGAGCAGTTCTTC
CASSHDPYVKNEQFF
>TRBJ2-1|TRBV5-5|-|few
TGTGCCAGCTGCTTAGGGGGGGACTCCTACAATGAGCAGTTCTTC
CASCLGGDSYNEQFF
>TRBJ2-7|TRBV7-9|-|-
TGTGCCAGCAGCTTAGGAACCGGGTTTGGCGAGCAGTACTTC
CASSLGTGFGEQYF
>TRBJ2-1|TRBV5-1|-|-
TGCGCCAGCAGCTTGAGTTTGGGTGGGGATGGGCAGTTCTTC
CASSLSLGGDGQFF
>TRBJ1-5|TRBV27|-|once
TGTGCCAGCAGTTTACACCCCGACAGGAATCAGCCCCAGCATTTT
CASSLHPDRNQPQHF
>TRBJ2-5|TRBV29-1|-|many
TGCAGCCCCCAGAGGGGAGAGACCCAGTACTTC
CSPQRGETQYF
>TRBJ2-7|TRBV5-1|-|many
TGCGCCAGCAGCCTGGACCCCTCGTCGTACGAGCAGTACTTC
CASSLDPSSYEQYF
>TRBJ1-2|TRBV27|TRBD1|once
TGTGCCACTGGGACAGGGAGCCACTATGGCTACACCTTC
CATGTGSHYGYTF
>TRBJ2-7|TRBV19|TRBD1|-
TGTGCCAGTAGTATTGATCGAGGAGACAGGGGTTACGAGCAGTACTTC
CASSIDRGDRGYEQYF
>TRBJ1-2|TRBV9|TRBD1|-
TGTGCCAGCAGCGGAGGGACAGGGGGAAACTATGGCTACACCTTC
CASSGGTGGNYGYTF
>TRBJ2-7|TRBV11-2|-|-
TGTGCCAGCAGCCTCGCCGGGCGGGGCCGCTCCTACGAGCAGTACTTC
CASSLAGRGRSYEQYF
>TRBJ2-7|TRBV7-6|TRBD2|-
TGTGCCAGCAGCACCTCTAGCGGGGGGTCCTACGAGCAGTACTTC
CASSTSSGGSYEQYF
>TRBJ2-7|TRBV7-2|TRBD2|few
TGTGCCAGCAGCCGAGCGGGGGGCATAGGGTACGAGCAGTACTTC
CASSRAGGIGYEQYF
>TRBJ2-7|TRBV28|-|-
TGTGCCGGCAGTCCATGGGCAGGCGAAGGTGGAGACGAGCAGTACTTC
CAGSPWAGEGGDEQYF
>TRBJ2-7|TRBV27|TRBD1|-
TGTGCCAGCGGAACAACCGGGACAGGAAAGAGCTACGAGCAGTACTTC
CASGTTGTGKSYEQYF
>TRBJ1-5|TRBV5-6|TRBD1|-
TGTGCCAGCAGCTGGGGACAGGGGGCTAATCAGCCCCAGCATTTT
CASSWGQGANQPQHF
>TRBJ1-2|TRBV28|TRBD1|few
TGTGCCAGCAGTATACAGGGGAGTGGTGGCTACACCTTC
CASSIQGSGGYTF
>TRBJ2-3|TRBV21-1|-|-
TGTGCCAGCATCGTTAGGGGGTCTGGAGATACGCAGTATTTT
CASIVRGSGDTQYF
>TRBJ2-1|TRBV5-1|-|few
TGCGCCAGCAGCTTGGGTCAGCCCTACAATGAGCAGTTCTTC
CASSLGQPYNEQFF
>TRBJ2-1|TRBV5-5|-|-
TGTGCCAGCAGCTTGGGTGGACGGCCTGGATACAATGAGCAGGTCTTC
CASSLGGRPGYNEQVF
>TRBJ2-2|TRBV27|-|-
TGTGCCAGCTCGGGGGGCGGTTGGGCCGGGGAGCTGTTTTTT
CASSGGGWAGELFF
>TRBJ2-3|TRBV10-3|TRBD2|few
TGTGCCACAGCAGTAGCGGGGGGGCCTACAGATACGCAGTATTTT
CATAVAGGPTDTQYF
>TRBJ2-7|TRBV28|-|-
TGTGCCAGCAGTTTAGCGTCAGGGTTAAGGGACGAGCAGTACTTC
CASSLASGLRDEQYF
>TRBJ2-7|TRBV6-5|TRBD2|many
TGTGCCAGCAGTTGGGGACTAGCGGGAACCTACGAGCAGTACTTC
CASSWGLAGTYEQYF
>TRBJ2-6|TRBV9|-|-
TGTGCCAGCAGCGTTGGCAGGTATCCTGGGGCCAACGTCCTGACTTTC
CASSVGRYPGANVLTF
>TRBJ1-2|TRBV5-6|-|-
TGTGCCAGCAGCTTTTTCCAGGGTAACTATGGCTACACCTTC
CASSFFQGNYGYTF
>TRBJ2-1|TRBV7-2|-|-
TGTGCCACCAAAACAGGGCCCTTCTACAATGAGCAGTTCTTC
CATKTGPFYNEQFF
>TRBJ2-5|TRBV25-1|-|many
TGCGCCAGCAGTGAGTCACGCGAGACCCAGTACTTC
CASSESRETQYF
>TRBJ2-3|TRBV9|-|-
TGTGCCAGCAGCGGAACTCCGACAGATACGCAGTATTTT
CASSGTPTDTQYF
>TRBJ2-7|TRBV12-3/TRBV12-4|-|-
TGTGCCAGCAGTGAAGGAGCCGGAAGCTCCTACGAGCAGTACTTC
CASSEGAGSSYEQYF